This note documents a single TCR beta chain sequence. Germline assignment: CDR1 LGHDT and CDR2 YNNKEL (reference sequence). This CDR3 has 14 residues. V was trimmed by 2 bases and J by 7 bases, leaving 14 bases between them. The sample originates from a study of blood T cell repertoires in COVID-19. Per the study methods: The assay estimated nucleated cells by amplifying reference gene primers. The table came from immunoSEQ multiplex PCR; TCRdb's copy has only in-frame clones and leaves some out. That table gives V, J and clone size, and the DNA gave D and trimming. The sample includes approximately 200,000 clones, about 91% of them seen just once.

The sequence came from a woman aged 25-40 years with acute or convalescent COVID-19. This sequence joins TRBV3-1 (or the pseudogene TRBV3-2) and TRBJ2-5; perhaps TRBD2 as D (6 bases). What was sequenced was peripheral blood. Here the CDR3 reads CASSQPRRAGTQYF. The CDR3 DNA reads as TGTGCCAGCAGCCAACCCCGGAGGGCCGGGACCCAGTACTTC.